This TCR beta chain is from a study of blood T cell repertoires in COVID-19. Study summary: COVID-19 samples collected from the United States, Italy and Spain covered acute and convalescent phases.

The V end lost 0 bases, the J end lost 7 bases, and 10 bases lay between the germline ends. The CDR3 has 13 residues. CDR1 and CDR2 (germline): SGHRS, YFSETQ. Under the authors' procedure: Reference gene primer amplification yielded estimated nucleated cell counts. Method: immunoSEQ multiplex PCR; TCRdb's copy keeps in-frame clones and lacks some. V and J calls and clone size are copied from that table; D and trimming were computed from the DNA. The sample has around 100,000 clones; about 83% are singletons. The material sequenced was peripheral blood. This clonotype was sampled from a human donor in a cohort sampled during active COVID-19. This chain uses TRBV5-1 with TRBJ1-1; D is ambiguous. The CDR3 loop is CASSLVGGGEAFF. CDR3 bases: TGCGCCAGCAGCTTGGTTGGCGGCGGTGAAGCTTTCTTT. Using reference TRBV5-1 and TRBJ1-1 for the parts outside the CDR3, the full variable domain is KAGVTQTPRYLIKTRGQQVTLSCSPISGHRSVSWYQQTPGQGLQFLFEYFSETQRNKGNFPGRFSGRQFSNSRSEMNVSTLELGDSALYLCASSLVGGGEAFFGQGTRLTVV.